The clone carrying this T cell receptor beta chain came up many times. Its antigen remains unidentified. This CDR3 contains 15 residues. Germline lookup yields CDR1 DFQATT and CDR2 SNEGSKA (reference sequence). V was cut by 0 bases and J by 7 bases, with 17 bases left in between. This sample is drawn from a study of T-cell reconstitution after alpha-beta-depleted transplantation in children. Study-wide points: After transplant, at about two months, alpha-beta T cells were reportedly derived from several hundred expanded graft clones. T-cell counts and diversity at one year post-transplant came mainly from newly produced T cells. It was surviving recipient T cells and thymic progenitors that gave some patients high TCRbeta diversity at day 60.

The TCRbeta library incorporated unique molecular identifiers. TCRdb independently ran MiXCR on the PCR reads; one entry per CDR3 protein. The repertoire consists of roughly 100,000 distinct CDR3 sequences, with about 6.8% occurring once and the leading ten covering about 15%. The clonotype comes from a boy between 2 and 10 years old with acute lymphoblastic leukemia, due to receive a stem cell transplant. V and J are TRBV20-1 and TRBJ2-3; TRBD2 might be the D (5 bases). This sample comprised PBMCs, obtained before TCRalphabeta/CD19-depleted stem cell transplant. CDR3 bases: TGCAGTGCTAGAGATAACGCGGACTCCCGGAATACGCAGTATTTT. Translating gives CSARDNADSRNTQYF.